The following is a T cell receptor (beta chain) sequence with its context. The target antigen is unknown. Documented treatment: roughly 20 received Ad26.COV2.S at low or high dose, single or two shots; about five received placebo; per-sample allocation not given. Sampling was performed 63 days after the first vaccine or placebo injection. The data were obtained in a study of Ad26.COV2.S vaccination and SARS-CoV-2 variants. The overall study: The donor participated in the COV1001 trial, in its Ad26.COV2.S arm. Doses of Ad26.COV2.S were injected into muscle once or twice, 56 days apart. Study-level points and caveats: Breadth and depth estimates from TCRs may understate total T cell responses. Whether participants received vaccine or placebo, their non-spike TCR breadth was similar.

Using immunoSEQ multiplex PCR, the repertoire was profiled, and TCRdb retains in-frame clones only, with some absent. The data contain some 480,000 clones, around nine tenths of them singletons. The CDR3 contains 16 residues. With V trimmed by 5 bases and J by 6 bases, 12 bases remained unmatched. The germline CDR1 and CDR2 sequences are MNHEY and SMNVEV (reference sequence). The specimen comprised peripheral blood, sampled in a trial of Ad26.COV2.S vaccine versus placebo. This chain connects TRBV27 to TRBJ2-1; 8 bases are shared with TRBD2. This sequence originates from a person between 18 and 65 years old who received the Ad26.COV2.S COVID-19 vaccine or a placebo. The CDR3 DNA reads TGTGCCAGCAGTGGCAGGTTGGGGCGGGAGGTCAATGAGCAGTTCTTC. It codes for CASSGRLGREVNEQFF.